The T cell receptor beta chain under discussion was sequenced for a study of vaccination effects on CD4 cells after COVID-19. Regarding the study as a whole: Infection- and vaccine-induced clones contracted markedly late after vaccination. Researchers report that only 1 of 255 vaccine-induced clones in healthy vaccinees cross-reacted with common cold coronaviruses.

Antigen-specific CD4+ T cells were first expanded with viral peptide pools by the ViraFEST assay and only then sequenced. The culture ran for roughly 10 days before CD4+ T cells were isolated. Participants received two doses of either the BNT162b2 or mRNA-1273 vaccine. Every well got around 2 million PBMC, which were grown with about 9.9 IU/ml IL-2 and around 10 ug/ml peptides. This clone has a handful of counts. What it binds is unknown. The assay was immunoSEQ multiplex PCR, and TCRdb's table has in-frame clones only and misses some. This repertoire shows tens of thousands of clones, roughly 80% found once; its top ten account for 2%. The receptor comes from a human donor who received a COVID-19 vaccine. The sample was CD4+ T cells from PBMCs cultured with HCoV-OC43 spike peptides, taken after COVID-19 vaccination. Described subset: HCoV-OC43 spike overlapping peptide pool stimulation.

CDR3 nucleotides: TGTGCCAGCAGCCCAAGACAGGGGCGGGATGAGCAGTTCTTC. Its protein product is CASSPRQGRDEQFF. This rearrangement joins TRBV3-1 (or the pseudogene TRBV3-2) to TRBJ2-1, with 8 bases lining up with TRBD1. The CDR3 extends over 14 amino acids. V was clipped by 4 bases and J by 8 bases; unmatched bases: 7. The germline V gene encodes CDR1 LGHDT and CDR2 YNNKEL (reference sequence).